This paragraph covers one TCR beta chain sequence. The data were obtained in a study of T cell repertoires in ileal Crohn's disease. In the study overall: Operated complications were stricturing disease (roughly 60%) and penetrating disease (around 40%).

Using immunoSEQ multiplex PCR, the repertoire was profiled, and TCRdb retains in-frame clones only, with some absent. This sample has about 1,800 clones; around 89% occur once, and the top ten carry roughly 6.3%. Time point here: neoterminal ileum biopsy at postoperative endoscopy, about 6 months after surgery. Adults with ileal or ileocolonic Crohn's disease and an indication for resection were eligible. With 2 bases removed from V and 2 bases from J, the gap between germline ends came to 6 bases. Germline lookup yields CDR1 SGHTA and CDR2 FQGNSA. This CDR3 comprises 13 residues. This TCR was sampled from an adult with Crohn's disease. The sequenced material came from ileal tissue. The chain recombines TRBV7-2 with TRBJ2-5; D is ambiguous. CDR3 in DNA: TGTGCCAGCAGCTTATCCAGACAAGAGACCCAGTACTTC. Protein: CASSLSRQETQYF.